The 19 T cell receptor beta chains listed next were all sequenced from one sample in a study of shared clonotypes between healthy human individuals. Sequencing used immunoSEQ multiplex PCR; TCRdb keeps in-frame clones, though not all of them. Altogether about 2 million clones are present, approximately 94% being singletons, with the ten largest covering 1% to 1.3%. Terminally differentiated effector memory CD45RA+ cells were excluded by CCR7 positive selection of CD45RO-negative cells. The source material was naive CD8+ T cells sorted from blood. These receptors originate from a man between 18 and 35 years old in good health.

The CDR3 region has the DNA TGTGCCAGCAGCTTAGGTTTCGGGCAATTAACAGATACGCAGTATTTT. It encodes CASSLGFGQLTDTQYF. V is TRBV7-2 and J is TRBJ2-3; no clear D gene. Germline CDR1 reads SGHTA; CDR2 reads FQGNSA. CDR3 length equals 16 residues. V lost 1 base to trimming and J lost 3 bases, with 14 bases between them.

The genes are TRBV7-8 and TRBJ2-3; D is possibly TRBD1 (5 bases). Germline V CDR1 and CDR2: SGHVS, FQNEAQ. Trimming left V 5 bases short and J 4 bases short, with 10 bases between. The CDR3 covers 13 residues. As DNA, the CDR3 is TGTGCCAGCAGCCCTATGGGGCCAGATACGCAGTATTTT. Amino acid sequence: CASSPMGPDTQYF.

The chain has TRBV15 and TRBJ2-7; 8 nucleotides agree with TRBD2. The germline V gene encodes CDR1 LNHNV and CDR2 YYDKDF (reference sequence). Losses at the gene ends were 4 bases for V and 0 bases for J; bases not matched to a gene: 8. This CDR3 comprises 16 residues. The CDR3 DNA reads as TGTGCCACCAGCACCACAGAGCGGGGGCCCTCCTACGAGCAGTACTTC. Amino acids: CATSTTERGPSYEQYF. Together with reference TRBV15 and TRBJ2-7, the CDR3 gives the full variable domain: DAMVIQNPRYQVTQFGKPVTLSCSQTLNHNVMYWYQQKSSQAPKLLFHYYDKDFNNEADTPDNFQSRRPNTSFCFLDIRSPGLGDTAMYLCATSTTERGPSYEQYFGPGTRLTVT.

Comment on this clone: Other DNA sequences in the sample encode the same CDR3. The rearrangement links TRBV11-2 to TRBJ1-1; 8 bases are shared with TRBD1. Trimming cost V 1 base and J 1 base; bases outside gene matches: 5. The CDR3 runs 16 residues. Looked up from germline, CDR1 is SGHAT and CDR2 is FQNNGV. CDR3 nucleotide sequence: TGTGCCAGCAGCTTAGGCCCTGGGACAGGGAACACTGAAGCTTTCTTT. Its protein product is CASSLGPGTGNTEAFF. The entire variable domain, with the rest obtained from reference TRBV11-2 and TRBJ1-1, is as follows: EAGVAQSPRYKIIEKRQSVAFWCNPISGHATLYWYQQILGQGPKLLIQFQNNGVVDDSQLPKDRFSAERLKGVDSTLKIQPAKLEDSAVYLCASSLGPGTGNTEAFFGQGTRLTVV.

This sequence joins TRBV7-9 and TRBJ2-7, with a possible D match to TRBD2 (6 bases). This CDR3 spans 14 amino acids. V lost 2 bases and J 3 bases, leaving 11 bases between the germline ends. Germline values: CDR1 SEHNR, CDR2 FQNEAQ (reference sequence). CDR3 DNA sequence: TGTGCCAGCAGCTTACATAGCGGTGACTACGAGCAGTACTTC. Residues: CASSLHSGDYEQYF.

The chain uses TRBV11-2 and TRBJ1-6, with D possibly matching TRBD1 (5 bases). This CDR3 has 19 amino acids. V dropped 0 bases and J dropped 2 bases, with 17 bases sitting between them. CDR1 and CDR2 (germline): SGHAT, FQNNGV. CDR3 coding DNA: TGTGCCAGCAGCTTAGATCCGATGACAGTTACGACCTATAATTCACCCCTCCACTTT. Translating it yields CASSLDPMTVTTYNSPLHF.

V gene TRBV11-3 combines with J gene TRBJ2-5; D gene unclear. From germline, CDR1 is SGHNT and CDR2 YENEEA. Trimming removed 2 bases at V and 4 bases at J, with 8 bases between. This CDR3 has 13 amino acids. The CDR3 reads CASSLRATETQYF. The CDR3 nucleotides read TGTGCCAGCAGCTTAAGAGCGACAGAGACCCAGTACTTC.

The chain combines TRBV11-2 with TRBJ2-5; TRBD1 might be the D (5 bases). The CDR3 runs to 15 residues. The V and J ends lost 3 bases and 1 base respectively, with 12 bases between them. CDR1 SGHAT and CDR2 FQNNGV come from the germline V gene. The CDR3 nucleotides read TGTGCCAGCAGCTTTCTAGACAGAGTCCAAGAGACCCAGTACTTC. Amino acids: CASSFLDRVQETQYF. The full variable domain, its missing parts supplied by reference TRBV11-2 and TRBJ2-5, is EAGVAQSPRYKIIEKRQSVAFWCNPISGHATLYWYQQILGQGPKLLIQFQNNGVVDDSQLPKDRFSAERLKGVDSTLKIQPAKLEDSAVYLCASSFLDRVQETQYFGPGTRLLVL.

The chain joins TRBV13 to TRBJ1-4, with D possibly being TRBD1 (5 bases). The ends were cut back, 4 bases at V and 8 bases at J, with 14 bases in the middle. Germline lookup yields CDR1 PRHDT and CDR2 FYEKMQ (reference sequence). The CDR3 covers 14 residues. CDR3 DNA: TGTGCCAGCAGCTCAACAGGTGTAGGAGAAAAACTGTTTTTT. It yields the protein CASSSTGVGEKLFF.

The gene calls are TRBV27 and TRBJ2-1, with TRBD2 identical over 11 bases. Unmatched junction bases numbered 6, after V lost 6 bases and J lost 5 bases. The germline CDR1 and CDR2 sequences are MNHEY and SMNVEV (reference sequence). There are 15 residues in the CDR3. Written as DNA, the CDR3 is TGTGCCAGCAGACTACTAGCGGGAGTGAACAATGAGCAGTTCTTC. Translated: CASRLLAGVNNEQFF.

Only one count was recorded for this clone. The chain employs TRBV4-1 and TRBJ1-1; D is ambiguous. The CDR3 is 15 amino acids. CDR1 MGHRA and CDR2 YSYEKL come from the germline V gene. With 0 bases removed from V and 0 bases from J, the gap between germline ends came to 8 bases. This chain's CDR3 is CASSQDSGVNTEAFF. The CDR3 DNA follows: TGCGCCAGCAGCCAAGACTCTGGGGTGAACACTGAAGCTTTCTTT.

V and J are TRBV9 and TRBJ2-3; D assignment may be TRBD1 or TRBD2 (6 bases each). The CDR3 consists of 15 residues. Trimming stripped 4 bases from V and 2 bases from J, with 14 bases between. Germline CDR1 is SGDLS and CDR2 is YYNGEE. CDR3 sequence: CASSPTGTSTDTQYF. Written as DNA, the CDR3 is TGTGCCAGCAGCCCCACAGGGACTTCCACAGATACGCAGTATTTT.

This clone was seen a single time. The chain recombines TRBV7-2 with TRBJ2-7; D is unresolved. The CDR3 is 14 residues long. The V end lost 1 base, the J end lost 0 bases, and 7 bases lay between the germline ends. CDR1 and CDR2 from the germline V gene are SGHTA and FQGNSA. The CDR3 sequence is CASSLDVSSYEQYF. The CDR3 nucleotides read TGTGCCAGCAGCTTAGACGTAAGCTCCTACGAGCAGTACTTC. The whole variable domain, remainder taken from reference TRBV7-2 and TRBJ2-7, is GAGVSQSPSNKVTEKGKDVELRCDPISGHTALYWYRQSLGQGLEFLIYFQGNSAPDKSGLPSDRFSAERTGGSVSTLTIQRTQQEDSAVYLCASSLDVSSYEQYFGPGTRLTVT.

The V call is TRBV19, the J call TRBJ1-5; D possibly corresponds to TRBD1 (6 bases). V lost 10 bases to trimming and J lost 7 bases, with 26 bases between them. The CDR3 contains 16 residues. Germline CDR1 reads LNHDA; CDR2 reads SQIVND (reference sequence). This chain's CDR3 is CATGLGQLPGGQPQHF. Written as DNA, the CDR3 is TGTGCCACTGGGCTAGGACAGCTGCCCGGAGGACAGCCCCAGCATTTT. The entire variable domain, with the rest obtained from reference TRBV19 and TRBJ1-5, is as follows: DGGITQSPKYLFRKEGQNVTLSCEQNLNHDAMYWYRQDPGQGLRLIYYSQIVNDFQKGDIAEGYSVSREKKESFPLTVTSAQKNPTAFYLCATGLGQLPGGQPQHFGDGTRLSIL.

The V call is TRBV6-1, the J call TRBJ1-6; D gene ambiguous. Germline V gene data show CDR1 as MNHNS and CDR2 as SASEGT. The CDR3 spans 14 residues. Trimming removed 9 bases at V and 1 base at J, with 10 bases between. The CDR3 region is CASSGKSYNSPLHF. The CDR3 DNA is TGTGCCAGTTCGGGGAAGTCCTATAATTCACCCCTCCACTTT.

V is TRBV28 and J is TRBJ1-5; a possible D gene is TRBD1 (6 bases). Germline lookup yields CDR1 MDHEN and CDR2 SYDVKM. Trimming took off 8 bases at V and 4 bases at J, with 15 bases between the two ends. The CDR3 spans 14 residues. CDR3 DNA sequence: TGTGCCAGCTCCGGATTACAGGGAAATCAGCCCCAGCATTTT. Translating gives CASSGLQGNQPQHF.

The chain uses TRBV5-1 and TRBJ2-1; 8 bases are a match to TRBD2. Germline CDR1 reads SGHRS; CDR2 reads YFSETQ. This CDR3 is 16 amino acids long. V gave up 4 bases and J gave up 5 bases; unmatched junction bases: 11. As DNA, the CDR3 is TGCGCCAGCAGCCCAACCCGGGGGGGTCGAGACAATGAGCAGTTCTTC. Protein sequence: CASSPTRGGRDNEQFF.

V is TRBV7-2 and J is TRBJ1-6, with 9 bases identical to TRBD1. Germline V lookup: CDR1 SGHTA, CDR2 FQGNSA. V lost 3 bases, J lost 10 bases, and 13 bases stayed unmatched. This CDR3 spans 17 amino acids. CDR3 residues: CASSFRTGDGDGSPLHF. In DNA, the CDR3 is TGTGCCAGCAGCTTCAGGACAGGGGATGGCGATGGATCACCCCTCCACTTT.

The CDR3 protein is CASSFTGGKNIQYF. CDR3 nucleotide sequence: TGTGCCAGCAGCTTCACAGGGGGTAAAAACATTCAGTACTTC. This sequence joins TRBV5-6 and TRBJ2-4, with TRBD1 matching 8 bases. J was trimmed by 4 bases and V by 2 bases; bases with no gene match: 2. The CDR3 has 14 amino acids. From germline, CDR1 is SGHDT and CDR2 YYEEEE.